This TCR beta chain was identified in a study of cytomegalovirus exposure and HLA in healthy donors. V was cut by 7 bases and J by 7 bases, with 14 bases left in between. Germline assignment: CDR1 SNHLY and CDR2 FYNNEI. This CDR3 is 12 amino acids long. This PCR relied on a set of 60 Vbeta primers and 13 Jbeta primers. Profiled with immunoSEQ multiplex PCR; TCRdb holds only in-frame clones, not every one. The sample includes 85,000 to 100,000 clones, roughly 63% of them seen just once. This rearrangement joins TRBV2 to TRBJ2-7; maybe TRBD1 (6 bases). Material for sequencing was PBMCs. This clonotype was sampled from a woman aged 30 to 39 in good health and CMV-seronegative. The CDR3 DNA sequence: TGTGCCAGCATAAGATATACAGGGGAGCAGTACTTC. This gives the protein CASIRYTGEQYF.